This T cell receptor beta chain was identified during a study of cytomegalovirus exposure and HLA in healthy donors. Notes on this clone: Its antigen is undetermined.

Overall study results and limits: DRB1 had the most TCR associations and HLA-C the fewest, a later analysis found, with rates varying by HLA locus. Investigators reported approximately 150 TCR beta chains as tied to cytomegalovirus.

The PCR used 60 Vbeta and 13 Jbeta primers. Only in-frame clones appear in the TCRdb table, and some are missing; sequencing was by immunoSEQ multiplex PCR. The table has roughly 120,000 clones, 81% seen once. Sequenced material: PBMCs. The sequence derives from a woman aged 40 to 55 in good health and CMV-seronegative.

The CDR3 protein is CASTRDTGNSPLHF. The CDR3 DNA reads TGCGCCAGCACCCGGGACACCGGGAATTCACCCCTCCACTTT. The chain links TRBV5-1 to TRBJ1-6; D is possibly TRBD1 (6 bases). The CDR3 loop spans 14 amino acids. Germline V gives CDR1 SGHRS, CDR2 YFSETQ. The V end was cut by 6 bases, the J end by 7 bases, with 14 bases between.